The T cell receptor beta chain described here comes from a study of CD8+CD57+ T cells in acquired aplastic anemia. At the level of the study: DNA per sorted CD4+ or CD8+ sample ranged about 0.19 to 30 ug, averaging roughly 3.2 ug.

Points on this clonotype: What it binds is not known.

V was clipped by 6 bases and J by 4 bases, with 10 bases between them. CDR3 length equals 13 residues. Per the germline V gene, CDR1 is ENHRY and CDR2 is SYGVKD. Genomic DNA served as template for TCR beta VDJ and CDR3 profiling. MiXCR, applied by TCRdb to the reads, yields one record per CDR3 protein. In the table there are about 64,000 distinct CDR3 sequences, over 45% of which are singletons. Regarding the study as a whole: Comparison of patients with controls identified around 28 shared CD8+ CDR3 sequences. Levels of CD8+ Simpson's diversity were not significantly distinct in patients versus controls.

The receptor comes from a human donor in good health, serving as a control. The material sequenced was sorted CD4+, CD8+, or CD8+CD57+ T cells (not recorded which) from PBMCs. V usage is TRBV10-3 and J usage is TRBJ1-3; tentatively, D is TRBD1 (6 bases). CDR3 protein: CAISPDSGNTIYF. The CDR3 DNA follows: TGTGCCATCAGCCCGGACAGCGGAAACACCATATATTTT.